This T cell receptor beta chain originates from a study of blood T cell repertoires in COVID-19. On the study more broadly: PBMCs, B-cell-depleted T cells, or T cells were the source of the cDNA or gDNA that made up the material.

Using immunoSEQ multiplex PCR, the repertoire was profiled, and TCRdb retains in-frame clones only, with some absent. This sample has approximately 300,000 clones, with 85% to 90% found just once. Participant age was roughly 18 to 95 years, and participants resided in fewer than 30 US areas. Recovered Cohort 3 donors showed two negative PCRs, clearance, or symptom resolution. The TCR comes from a man aged 30 to 39 who had recovered from COVID-19. Sequencing was carried out using PBMCs or T cells enriched from blood (not recorded which).

DNA of the CDR3: TGTGCCAGCAGTCAAGAACAGAAAGCTTTCTTT. Translated: CASSQEQKAFF. The chain employs TRBV28 and TRBJ1-1; no firm D call. Germline V gene data show CDR1 as MDHEN and CDR2 as SYDVKM. The CDR3 spans 11 residues. V was shortened by 5 bases and J by 9 bases, with 10 bases between the two germline ends.